This T cell receptor beta chain was sequenced for a study of CD8+ T cells in alopecia areata. Whole-study results and caveats: Numerous expanded lesional clones remained in scalp and blood during tofacitinib. For lesional scalp, especially alopecia totalis/universalis, clonality was higher than in normal scalp.

Isolated RNA was reverse transcribed into cDNA used as the sequencing template. The assay was immunoSEQ multiplex PCR, and TCRdb's table has in-frame clones only and misses some. The repertoire holds 150,000 to 250,000 clones, 58% seen once, with about 5% in the top ten. Treatment here: oral pan-JAK inhibitor, 5-10 mg twice daily. The CDR3 sequence is 14 residues long. Trimming at V came to 8 bases and at J to 2 bases, leaving 11 bases not matched to a gene. Per the germline V gene, CDR1 is SQVTM and CDR2 is ANQGSEA. This clone was observed once. What it recognizes is unknown. The J gene is TRBJ2-5, the V gene TRBV29-1; 7 bases fit TRBD1. The sequence was collected from a human donor with alopecia areata. The material sequenced was CD4+ T cells sorted from blood, taken at week 24, from a patient treated with tofacitinib. The CDR3 DNA reads TGCAGCTCGACGGACACAGGGGATCAAGAGACCCAGTACTTC. Protein sequence: CSSTDTGDQETQYF.